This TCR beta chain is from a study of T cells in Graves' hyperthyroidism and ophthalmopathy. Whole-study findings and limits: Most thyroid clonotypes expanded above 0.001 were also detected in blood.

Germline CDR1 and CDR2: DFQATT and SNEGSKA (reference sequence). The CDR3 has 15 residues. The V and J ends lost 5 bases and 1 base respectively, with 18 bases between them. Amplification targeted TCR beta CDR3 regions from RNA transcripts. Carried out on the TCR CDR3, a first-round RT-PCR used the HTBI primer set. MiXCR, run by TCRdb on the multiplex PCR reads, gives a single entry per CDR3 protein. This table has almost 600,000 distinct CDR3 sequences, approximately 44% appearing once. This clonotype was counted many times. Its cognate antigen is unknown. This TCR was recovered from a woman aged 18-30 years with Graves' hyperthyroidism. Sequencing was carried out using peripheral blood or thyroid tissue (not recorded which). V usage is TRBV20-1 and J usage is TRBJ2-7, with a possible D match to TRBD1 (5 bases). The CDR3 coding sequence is TGCAGTGCTGACAGCCCCGCCTCGAAATCCTACGAGCAGTACTTC. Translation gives CSADSPASKSYEQYF.